This T cell receptor beta chain was sequenced in a study of regulatory T cells in long-lasting Graves disease. Study-wide points: Persistent patients shared more public clonotypes (approximately 2,500) than new patients (966).

HTBI primers from iRepertoire and Arm-PCR of CDR3 regions yielded the TCR beta libraries. TCRdb ran MiXCR on the multiplex PCR reads and lists one entry per CDR3 protein. The table lists around 450,000 distinct CDR3 sequences, just under 15% of them singletons. Time point specified: newly diagnosed GD, antithyroid drugs for less than 3 months. With RNA extracted from PBMCs as input, the TCR library was made. The collection involved drawing about 8.2 milliliters of peripheral blood into EDTA tubes. As concerns this clonotype: Its specificity is not known.

The sample also formed part of further work on T cells in Graves' hyperthyroidism and ophthalmopathy. From that second work: Not enrolled were patients with uncontrolled infection, other autoimmune disease, pregnancy or lactation.

This receptor was obtained from a woman in her twenties or thirties with Graves disease. The sequenced sample was peripheral blood mononuclear cells (PBMCs), obtained at new diagnosis, from a patient treated with antithyroid drugs.

The CDR3 coding sequence is TGTGCCAGCGGACTAGCGGGAGAAGATACGCAGTATTTT. Translated: CASGLAGEDTQYF. This sequence joins TRBV27 and TRBJ2-3; 13 bases align to TRBD2. The CDR3 extends over 13 amino acids. Germline V gives CDR1 MNHEY, CDR2 SMNVEV (reference sequence). Germline trimming cut 8 bases from V and 5 bases from J; bases unmatched to any gene: 1.